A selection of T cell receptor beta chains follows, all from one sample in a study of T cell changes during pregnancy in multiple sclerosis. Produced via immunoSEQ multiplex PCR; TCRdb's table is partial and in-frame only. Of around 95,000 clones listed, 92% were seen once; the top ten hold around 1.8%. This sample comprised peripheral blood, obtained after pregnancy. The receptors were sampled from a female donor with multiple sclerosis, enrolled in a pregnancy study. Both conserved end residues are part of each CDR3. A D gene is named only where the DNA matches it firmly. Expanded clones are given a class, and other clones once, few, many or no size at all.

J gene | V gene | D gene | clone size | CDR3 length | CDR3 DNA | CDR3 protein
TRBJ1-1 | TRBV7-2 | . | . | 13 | TGTGCCAGCAGCAATCGGGTGAACACTGAAGCTTTCTTT | CASSNRVNTEAFF
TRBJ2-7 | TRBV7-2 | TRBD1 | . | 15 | TGTGCCAGCAGCCCCGGACAGGGGGCCCTTTACGAGCAGTACTTC | CASSPGQGALYEQYF
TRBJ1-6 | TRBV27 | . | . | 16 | TGTGCCAGCAGCGTTACAGGGAACTCCTATAATTCACCCCTCCACTTT | CASSVTGNSYNSPLHF
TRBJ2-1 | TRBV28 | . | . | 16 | TGTGCCAGCAGTTTAAGGTTGGCAGGGTTTGGGAATGAGCAGTTCTTC | CASSLRLAGFGNEQFF
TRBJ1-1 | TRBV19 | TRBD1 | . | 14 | TGTGCCAGTACCTCCCGACAGGGGAACACTGAAGCTTTCTTT | CASTSRQGNTEAFF
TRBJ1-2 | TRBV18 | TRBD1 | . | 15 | TGTGCCAGCTCGCCCCCGGGACAGAAACACTATGGCTACACCTTC | CASSPPGQKHYGYTF
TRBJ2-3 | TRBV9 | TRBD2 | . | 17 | TGTGCCAGCAGCGTAGACCTAGCGGGAGACCCTATGGATACGCAGTATTTT | CASSVDLAGDPMDTQYF
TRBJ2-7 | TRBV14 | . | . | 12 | TGTGCCAGCAGCCAACAAACCTACGAGCAGTACTTC | CASSQQTYEQYF
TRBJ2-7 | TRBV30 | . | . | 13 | TGTGCCTGGAGTAGGGGCTATACCTACGAGCAGTACTTC | CAWSRGYTYEQYF
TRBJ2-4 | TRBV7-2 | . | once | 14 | TGTGCCAGCAGCAAGACACCTGCCAAAAACATTCAGTACTTC | CASSKTPAKNIQYF
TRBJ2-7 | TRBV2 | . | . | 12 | TGTGCCAGCAGTGGGACTTCCTACGAGCAGTACTTC | CASSGTSYEQYF
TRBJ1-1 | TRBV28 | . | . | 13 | TGTGCCAGCAGGCGGGGGCCGCGCACTGAAGCTTTCTTT | CASRRGPRTEAFF
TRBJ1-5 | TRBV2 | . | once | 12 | TGTGCCAGCAGTGATCACAATCAGCCCCAGCATTTT | CASSDHNQPQHF
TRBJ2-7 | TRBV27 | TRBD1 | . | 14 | TGTGCCAGCAGCTACCGGGACAGGGGCTACGAGCAGTACTTC | CASSYRDRGYEQYF
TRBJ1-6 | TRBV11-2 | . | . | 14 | TGTGCCAGCAGCTTAGGGACACCCCCTACACCCCTCCACTTT | CASSLGTPPTPLHF
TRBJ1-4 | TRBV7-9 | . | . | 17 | TGTGCCAGCAGCTTAGTGAATTCTTACGGTGCCAATGAAAAACTGTTTTTT | CASSLVNSYGANEKLFF
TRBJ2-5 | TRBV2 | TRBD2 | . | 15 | TGTGCCAGCAGTGGGCTAACTAGCGCCCAGGAGACCCAGTACTTC | CASSGLTSAQETQYF
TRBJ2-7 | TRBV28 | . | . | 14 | TGTGCCAGCAGTTTGGGGGGAGATAGCTACGAGCAGTACTTC | CASSLGGDSYEQYF
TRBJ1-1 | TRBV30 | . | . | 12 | TGTGCCTGGAGTGTACGGGGCACTGAAGCTTTCTTT | CAWSVRGTEAFF
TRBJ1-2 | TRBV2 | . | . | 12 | TGTGCCAGCAGTGACGGAGGCCTGGCTTACACCTTC | CASSDGGLAYTF
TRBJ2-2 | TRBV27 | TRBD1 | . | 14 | TGTGCCAGTCGGCTGGGGACAGGGCCCGGGGAGCTGTTTTTT | CASRLGTGPGELFF
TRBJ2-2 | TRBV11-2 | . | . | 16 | TGTGCCAGCAGCTTAGTCGGGACTCCCAACACCGGGGAGCTGTTTTTT | CASSLVGTPNTGELFF
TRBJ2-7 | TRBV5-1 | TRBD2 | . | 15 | TGCGCCAGCAGCCTTGGACTAGCGGGGACCCGAGAGCAGTACTTC | CASSLGLAGTREQYF
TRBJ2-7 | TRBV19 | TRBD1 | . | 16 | TGTGCCAGTAGTCTCGAGGACAGGGGGGATACCTACGAGCAGTACTTC | CASSLEDRGDTYEQYF
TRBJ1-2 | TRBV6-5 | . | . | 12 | TGTGCCAGCAGTCCACAGGGCCGTGGCTACACCTTC | CASSPQGRGYTF
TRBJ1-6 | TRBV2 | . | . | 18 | TGTGCCAGCAGTGAAACGGTCCTGGGCTCGGAAGGCAATTCACCCCTCCACTTT | CASSETVLGSEGNSPLHF
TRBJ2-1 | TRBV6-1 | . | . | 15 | TGTGCCAGCAGTGAAGCGGTACGACCGGGGAATGAGCAGTTCTTC | CASSEAVRPGNEQFF
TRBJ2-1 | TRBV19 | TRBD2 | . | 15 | TGTGCCAGTAGGGCCGGGGGGACTAGGTACGATGAGCAGTTCTTC | CASRAGGTRYDEQFF
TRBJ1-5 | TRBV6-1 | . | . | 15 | TGTGCCAGCAGTGATACAGTGGGTTCCGTTCAGCCCCAGCATTTT | CASSDTVGSVQPQHF
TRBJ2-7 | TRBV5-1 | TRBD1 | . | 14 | TGCGCCAGCAGCACTTGGGACAGGGCCCTCGAGCAGTACTTC | CASSTWDRALEQYF
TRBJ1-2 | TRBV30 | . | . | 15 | TGTGCCTACCGGGACACAACCGGGGCTAACTATGGCTACACCTTC | CAYRDTTGANYGYTF
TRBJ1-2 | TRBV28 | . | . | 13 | TGTGCCAGCAGTACCCCCGTCCTCAGGAGCTACACCTTC | CASSTPVLRSYTF
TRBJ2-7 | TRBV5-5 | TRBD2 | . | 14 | TGTGCCAGCAGCTTGGCCGGAGGGAGGGACGAGCAGTACTTC | CASSLAGGRDEQYF
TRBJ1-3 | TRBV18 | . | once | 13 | TGTGCCAGCTCACCGAAAGCGGGAAACACCATATATTTT | CASSPKAGNTIYF
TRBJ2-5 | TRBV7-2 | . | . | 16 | TGTGCCAGCAGCCAACCGTCCGAGGGGGTAGGAGAGACCCAGTACTTC | CASSQPSEGVGETQYF
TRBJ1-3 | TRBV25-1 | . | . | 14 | TGTGCCAGCAGTCTCTCAGGGTCTGGAAACACCATATATTTT | CASSLSGSGNTIYF
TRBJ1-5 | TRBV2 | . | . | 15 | TGTGCCAGCAGTGGGGCAGGGTATCTCCATCAGCCCCAGCATTTT | CASSGAGYLHQPQHF
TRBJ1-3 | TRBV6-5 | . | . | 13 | TGTGCCAGCAGTTATGCCGAGGGTAACACCATATATTTT | CASSYAEGNTIYF
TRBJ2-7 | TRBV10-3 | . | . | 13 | TGTGCCATCAGTGAGGGAGGGTCCTACGAGCAGTACTTC | CAISEGGSYEQYF
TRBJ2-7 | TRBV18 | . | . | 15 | TGTGCCAGCTCACCACCATCACAGCCGAGCTACGAGCAGTACTTC | CASSPPSQPSYEQYF
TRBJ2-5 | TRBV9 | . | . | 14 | TGTGCCAGCAGCGTAGGGGTAGTTAGTGAGGACCAGTACTTC | CASSVGVVSEDQYF
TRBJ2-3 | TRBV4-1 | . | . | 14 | TGCGCCAGCAGCCTCAGGTTTCCCACAGATACGCAGTATTTT | CASSLRFPTDTQYF
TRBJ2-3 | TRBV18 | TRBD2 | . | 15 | TGTGCCAGCTCACCAATGACTAGCGGGGCAGGTACGCAGTATTTT | CASSPMTSGAGTQYF
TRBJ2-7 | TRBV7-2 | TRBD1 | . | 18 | TGTGCCAGCAGCTCACAGGGGGCCATCTTACGGGGCTCCTACGAGCAGTACTTC | CASSSQGAILRGSYEQYF
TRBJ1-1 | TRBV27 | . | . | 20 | TGTGCCAGCAGTTTATCAGCTACCTATCACGGGGGTAGCTCGAACACTGAAGCTTTCTTT | CASSLSATYHGGSSNTEAFF
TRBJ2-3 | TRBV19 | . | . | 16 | TGTGCCAGTAGCACATCCGGGACATACATACCAGATACGCAGTATTTT | CASSTSGTYIPDTQYF
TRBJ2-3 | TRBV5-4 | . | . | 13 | TGTGCCAGCAGCTGGACTAGCACAGATACGCAGTATTTT | CASSWTSTDTQYF
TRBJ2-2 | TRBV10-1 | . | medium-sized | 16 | TGCGCCAGCAGTGATTGGGCGGGACGGGACACCGGGGAGCTGTTTTTT | CASSDWAGRDTGELFF
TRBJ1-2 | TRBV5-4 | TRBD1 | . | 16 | TGTGCCAGCAGCGGGACGGGACAGGGTCTTAACTATGGCTACACCTTC | CASSGTGQGLNYGYTF
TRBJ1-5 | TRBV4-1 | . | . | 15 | TGCGCCAGCAGCCAAGATCTCAGGGAATATCAGCCCCAGCATTTT | CASSQDLREYQPQHF
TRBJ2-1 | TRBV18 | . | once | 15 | TGTGCCAGCTCACCACCGGGACCCAGAAAGGAGGGGCAGTTCTTC | CASSPPGPRKEGQFF
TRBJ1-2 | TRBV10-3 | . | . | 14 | TGTGCCATCAGTGAGAACCAGGCTAACTATGGCTACACCTTC | CAISENQANYGYTF
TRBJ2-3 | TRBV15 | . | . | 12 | TGTGCCACCGGAGGGGCATTTGATACGCAGTATTTT | CATGGAFDTQYF
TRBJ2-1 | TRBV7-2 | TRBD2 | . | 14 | TGTGCCAGCAGCTTAGCGCTTGAGGGAGGGGAGCAGTTCTTC | CASSLALEGGEQFF
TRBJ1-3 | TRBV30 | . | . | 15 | TGTGCCTGGAGTTTCCGCAGGGTGGGTGGAAACACCATATATTTT | CAWSFRRVGGNTIYF
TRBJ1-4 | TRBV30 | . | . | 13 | TGTGCCTGGAGTGGAGGTCCTAATGAAAAACTGTTTTTT | CAWSGGPNEKLFF
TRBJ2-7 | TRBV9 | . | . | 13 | TGTGCCAGCAGCGTATCGAGCTCCTACGAGCAGTACTTC | CASSVSSSYEQYF
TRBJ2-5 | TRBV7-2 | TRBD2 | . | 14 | TGTGCCAGCAGCCCGGGACTAGCGAGGGAGACCCAGTACTTC | CASSPGLARETQYF